These T cell receptor beta chains were read from a single sample in a study of shared clonotypes between healthy human individuals. TCRdb's table, derived via immunoSEQ multiplex PCR, lists solely in-frame clones and lacks some. The top ten hold around 0.14% of the sample, which has millions of clones, 85% to 95% seen once. The sequenced material came from naive CD4+ T cells sorted from blood. The receptors originated from a man younger than 35 in good health. Each CDR3 is given with its conserved first and last residue. Each record gives: clone size, V gene, D gene, J gene, CDR3 DNA, CDR3 protein. D genes are given only for firm matches. Clone size is shown for a subset of rows, as once, few, many or a class of expanded clone.

abundance: .; v_gene: TRBV7-7; d_gene: .; j_gene: TRBJ2-1; CDR3nt: TGTGCTAGCAGCTTAAGGGGGGCCAATGAGCAGTTCTTC; CDR3aa: CASSLRGANEQFF
abundance: .; v_gene: TRBV14; d_gene: .; j_gene: TRBJ1-2; CDR3nt: TGTGCCAGCAGCCGCCAACAAACTAACTATGGCTACACCTTC; CDR3aa: CASSRQQTNYGYTF
abundance: .; v_gene: TRBV5-4; d_gene: .; j_gene: TRBJ1-4; CDR3nt: TGTGCCAGCAGCTTGGAGGGCGGAACTAATGAAAAACTGTTTTTT; CDR3aa: CASSLEGGTNEKLFF
abundance: .; v_gene: TRBV19; d_gene: .; j_gene: TRBJ1-1; CDR3nt: TGTGCCAGTAGCCCCTCGGAAAGGAACACTGAAGCTTTCTTT; CDR3aa: CASSPSERNTEAFF
abundance: .; v_gene: TRBV5-1; d_gene: .; j_gene: TRBJ2-3; CDR3nt: TGCGCCAGCAGCTTGGCCGTCAGCACGGTACGCACAGATACGCAGTATTTT; CDR3aa: CASSLAVSTVRTDTQYF
abundance: .; v_gene: TRBV10-3; d_gene: TRBD2; j_gene: TRBJ2-7; CDR3nt: TGTGCCATCAGTGAGTCCGGACTAGCCTACGAGCAGTACTTC; CDR3aa: CAISESGLAYEQYF
abundance: .; v_gene: TRBV20-1; d_gene: .; j_gene: TRBJ2-7; CDR3nt: TGCAGTGCTAGCAGCGAGCAGTACTTC; CDR3aa: CSASSEQYF
abundance: .; v_gene: TRBV18; d_gene: .; j_gene: TRBJ1-6; CDR3nt: TGTGCCAGCTCACCACAGGGGTTAAATTCACCCCTCCACTTT; CDR3aa: CASSPQGLNSPLHF
abundance: once; v_gene: TRBV11-2; d_gene: .; j_gene: TRBJ2-6; CDR3nt: TGTGCCAGCAGCTTATTGGTACTGGGGGCCAACGTCCTGACTTTC; CDR3aa: CASSLLVLGANVLTF
abundance: .; v_gene: TRBV28; d_gene: .; j_gene: TRBJ1-1; CDR3nt: TGTGCCAGCAAAGGGCGGGGGGCTGAAGCTTTCTTT; CDR3aa: CASKGRGAEAFF
abundance: .; v_gene: TRBV27; d_gene: .; j_gene: TRBJ1-3; CDR3nt: TGTGCCAGCAGTTTAGCCGGGCCCTCTGGAAACACCATATATTTT; CDR3aa: CASSLAGPSGNTIYF
abundance: .; v_gene: TRBV12-5; d_gene: .; j_gene: TRBJ2-3; CDR3nt: TGTGCTAGTGGTTTCGTGTCAGATACGCAGTATTTT; CDR3aa: CASGFVSDTQYF
abundance: once; v_gene: TRBV18; d_gene: .; j_gene: TRBJ2-5; CDR3nt: TGTGCCAGCTCACCACCGGTGGCAGGGCGAGAGACCCAGTACTTC; CDR3aa: CASSPPVAGRETQYF
abundance: .; v_gene: TRBV11-2; d_gene: .; j_gene: TRBJ2-7; CDR3nt: TGTGCCAGCAGCCACCGAGACAGGATCTCCTACGAGCAGTACTTC; CDR3aa: CASSHRDRISYEQYF
abundance: .; v_gene: TRBV5-1; d_gene: TRBD1; j_gene: TRBJ2-1; CDR3nt: TGCGCCAGCAGGGGGACAGGGTTTTCCTCCTACAATGAGCAGTTCTTC; CDR3aa: CASRGTGFSSYNEQFF
abundance: .; v_gene: TRBV27; d_gene: .; j_gene: TRBJ2-7; CDR3nt: TGTGCCAGCAGTTTGGCAATTACAGGGATCTACGAGCAGTACTTC; CDR3aa: CASSLAITGIYEQYF
abundance: .; v_gene: TRBV19; d_gene: .; j_gene: TRBJ2-7; CDR3nt: TGTGCCAGTAGTATAAGCGGTAGCTCCTACGAGCAGTACTTC; CDR3aa: CASSISGSSYEQYF